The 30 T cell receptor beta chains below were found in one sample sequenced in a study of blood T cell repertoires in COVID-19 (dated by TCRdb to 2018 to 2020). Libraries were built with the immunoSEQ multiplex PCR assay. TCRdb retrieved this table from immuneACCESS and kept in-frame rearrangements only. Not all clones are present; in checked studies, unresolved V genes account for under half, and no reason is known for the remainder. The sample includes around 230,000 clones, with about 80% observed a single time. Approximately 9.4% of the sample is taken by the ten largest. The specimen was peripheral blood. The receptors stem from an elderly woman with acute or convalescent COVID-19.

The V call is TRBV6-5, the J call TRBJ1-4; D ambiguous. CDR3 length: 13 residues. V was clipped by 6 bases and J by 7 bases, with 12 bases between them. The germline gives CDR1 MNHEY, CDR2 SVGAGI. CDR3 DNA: TGTGCCAGCAGGAGAGCCCCGGGTGAAAAACTGTTTTTT. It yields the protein CASRRAPGEKLFF.

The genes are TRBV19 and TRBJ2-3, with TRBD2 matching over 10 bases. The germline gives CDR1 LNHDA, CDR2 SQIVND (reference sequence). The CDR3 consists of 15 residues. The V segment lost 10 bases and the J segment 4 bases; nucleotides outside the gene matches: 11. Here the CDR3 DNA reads TGTGCCACTCGAAAGAGCGGGGGGGCTCCAGATACGCAGTATTTT. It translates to CATRKSGGAPDTQYF.

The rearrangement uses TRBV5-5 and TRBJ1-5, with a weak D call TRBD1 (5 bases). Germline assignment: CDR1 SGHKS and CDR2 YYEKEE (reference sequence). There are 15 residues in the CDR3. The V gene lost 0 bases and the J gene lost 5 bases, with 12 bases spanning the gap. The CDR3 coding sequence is TGTGCCAGCAGCTTGGAAGGGGCAGGGTATCAGCCCCAGCATTTT. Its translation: CASSLEGAGYQPQHF.

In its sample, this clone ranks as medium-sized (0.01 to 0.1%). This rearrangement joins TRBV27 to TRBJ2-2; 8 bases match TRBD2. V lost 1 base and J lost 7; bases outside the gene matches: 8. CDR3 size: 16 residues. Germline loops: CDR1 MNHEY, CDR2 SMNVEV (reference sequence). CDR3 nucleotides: TGTGCCAGCAGTTTATATATTAGCGGGGATGGCGGGGAGCTGTTTTTT. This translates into CASSLYISGDGGELFF.

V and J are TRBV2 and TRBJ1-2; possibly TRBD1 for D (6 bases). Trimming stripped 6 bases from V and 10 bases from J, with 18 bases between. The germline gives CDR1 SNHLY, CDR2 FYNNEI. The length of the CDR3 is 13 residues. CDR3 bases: TGTGCCAGCAGCGTTGGACAGATATATCTCTACACCTTC. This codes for CASSVGQIYLYTF.

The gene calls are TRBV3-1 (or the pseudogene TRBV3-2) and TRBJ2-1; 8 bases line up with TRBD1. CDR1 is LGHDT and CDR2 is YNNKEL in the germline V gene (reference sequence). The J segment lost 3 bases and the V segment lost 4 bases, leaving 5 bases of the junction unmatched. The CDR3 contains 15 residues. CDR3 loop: CASSPPGQGYNEQFF. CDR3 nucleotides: TGTGCCAGCAGCCCCCCTGGACAGGGCTACAATGAGCAGTTCTTC.

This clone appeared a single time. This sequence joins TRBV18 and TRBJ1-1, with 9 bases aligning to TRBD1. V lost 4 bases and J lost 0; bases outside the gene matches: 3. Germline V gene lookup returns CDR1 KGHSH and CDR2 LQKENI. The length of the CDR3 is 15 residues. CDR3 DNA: TGTGCCAGCTCACAAGGGACAGGGATGAACACTGAAGCTTTCTTT. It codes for CASSQGTGMNTEAFF.

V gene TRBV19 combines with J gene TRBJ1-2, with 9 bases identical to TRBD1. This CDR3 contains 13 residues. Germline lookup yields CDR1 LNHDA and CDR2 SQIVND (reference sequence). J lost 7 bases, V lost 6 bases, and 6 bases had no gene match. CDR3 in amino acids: CASRITGGSGYTF. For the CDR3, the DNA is TGTGCCAGTAGGATAACAGGGGGCAGTGGCTACACCTTC.

The CDR3 region has the DNA TGTGCCAGCAGCCAGGGGGCTGGAGCCAAAAACATTCAGTACTTC. Amino acid sequence: CASSQGAGAKNIQYF. The gene calls are TRBV27 and TRBJ2-4; 8 bases align to TRBD1. Trimming at V came to 6 bases and at J to 0 bases, leaving 4 bases not matched to a gene. Germline CDR1 is MNHEY and CDR2 is SMNVEV (reference sequence). The CDR3 consists of 15 residues.

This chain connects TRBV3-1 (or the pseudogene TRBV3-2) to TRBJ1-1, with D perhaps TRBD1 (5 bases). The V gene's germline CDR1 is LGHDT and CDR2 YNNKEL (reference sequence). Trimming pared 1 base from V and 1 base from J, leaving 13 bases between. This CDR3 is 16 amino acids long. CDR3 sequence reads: CASSQARGRANTEAFF. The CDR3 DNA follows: TGTGCCAGCAGCCAAGCGCGAGGCAGGGCGAACACTGAAGCTTTCTTT.

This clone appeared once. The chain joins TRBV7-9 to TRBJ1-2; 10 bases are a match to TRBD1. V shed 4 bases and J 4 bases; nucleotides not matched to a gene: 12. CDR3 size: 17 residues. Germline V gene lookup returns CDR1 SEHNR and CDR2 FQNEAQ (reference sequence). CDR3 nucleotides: TGTGCCAGCAGCTCCCAATCCGGGACAGGGGTCGGCTATGGCTACACCTTC. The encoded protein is CASSSQSGTGVGYGYTF. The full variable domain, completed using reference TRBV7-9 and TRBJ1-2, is DTGVSQNPRHKITKRGQNVTFRCDPISEHNRLYWYRQTLGQGPEFLTYFQNEAQLEKSRLLSDRFSAERPKGSFSTLEIQRTEQGDSAMYLCASSSQSGTGVGYGYTFGSGTRLTVV.

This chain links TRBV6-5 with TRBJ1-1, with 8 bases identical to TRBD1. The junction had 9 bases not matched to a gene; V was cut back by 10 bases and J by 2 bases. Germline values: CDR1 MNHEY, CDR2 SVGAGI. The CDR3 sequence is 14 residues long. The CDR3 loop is CATIQGVLNTEAFF. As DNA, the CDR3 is TGTGCCACCATACAGGGGGTCCTTAACACTGAAGCTTTCTTT.

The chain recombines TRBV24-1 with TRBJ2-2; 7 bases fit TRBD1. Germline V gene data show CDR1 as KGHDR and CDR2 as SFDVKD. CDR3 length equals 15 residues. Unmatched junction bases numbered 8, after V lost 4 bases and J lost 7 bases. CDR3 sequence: CATSDPAGGHGELFF. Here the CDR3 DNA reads TGTGCCACCAGTGACCCTGCAGGGGGTCACGGGGAGCTGTTTTTT.

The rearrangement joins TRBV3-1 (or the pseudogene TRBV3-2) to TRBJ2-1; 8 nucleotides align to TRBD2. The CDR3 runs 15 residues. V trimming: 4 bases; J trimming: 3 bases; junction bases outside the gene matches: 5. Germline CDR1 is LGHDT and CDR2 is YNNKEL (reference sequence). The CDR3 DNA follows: TGTGCCAGCAGCCCCCTGGGACTAGGCTACAATGAGCAGTTCTTC. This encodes CASSPLGLGYNEQFF.

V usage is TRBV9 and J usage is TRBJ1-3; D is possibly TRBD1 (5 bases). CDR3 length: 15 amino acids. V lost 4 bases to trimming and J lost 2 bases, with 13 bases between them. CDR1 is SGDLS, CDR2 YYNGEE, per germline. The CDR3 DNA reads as TGTGCCAGCAGCCCACAGGCTAGGACTGGAAACACCATATATTTT. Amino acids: CASSPQARTGNTIYF.

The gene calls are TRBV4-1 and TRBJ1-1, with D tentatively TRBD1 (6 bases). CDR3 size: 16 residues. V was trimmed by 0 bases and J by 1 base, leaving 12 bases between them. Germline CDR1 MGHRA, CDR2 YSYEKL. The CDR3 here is CASSQERTARNTEAFF. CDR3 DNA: TGCGCCAGCAGCCAAGAGCGGACAGCGAGGAACACTGAAGCTTTCTTT.

The CDR3 DNA sequence: TGTGCCAGCAGTAACCGACAATCCTACGAGCAGTACTTC. This sequence encodes CASSNRQSYEQYF. V and J are TRBV6-5 and TRBJ2-7; D gene ambiguous. The CDR3 consists of 13 residues. Trimming shortened V by 5 bases and J by 1 base, and 9 bases separated the two germline ends. Germline lookup yields CDR1 MNHEY and CDR2 SVGAGI.

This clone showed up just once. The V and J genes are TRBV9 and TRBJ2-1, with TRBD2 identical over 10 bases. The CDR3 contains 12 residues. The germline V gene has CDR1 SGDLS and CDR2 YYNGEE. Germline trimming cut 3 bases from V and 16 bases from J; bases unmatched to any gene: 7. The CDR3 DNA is TGTGCCAGCAGCGACAGCGGGGGGGCCTTCTTCTTC. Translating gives CASSDSGGAFFF. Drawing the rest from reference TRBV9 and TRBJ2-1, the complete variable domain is DSGVTQTPKHLITATGQRVTLRCSPRSGDLSVYWYQQSLDQGLQFLIQYYNGEERAKGNILERFSAQQFPDLHSELNLSSLELGDSALYFCASSDSGGAFFFGPGTRLTVL.

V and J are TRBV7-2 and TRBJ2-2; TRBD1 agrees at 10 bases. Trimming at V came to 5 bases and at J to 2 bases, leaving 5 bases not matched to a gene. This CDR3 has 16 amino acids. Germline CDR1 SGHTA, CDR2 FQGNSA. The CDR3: CASSRRQGANTGELFF. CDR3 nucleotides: TGTGCCAGCAGCCGCAGACAGGGGGCTAACACCGGGGAGCTGTTTTTT.

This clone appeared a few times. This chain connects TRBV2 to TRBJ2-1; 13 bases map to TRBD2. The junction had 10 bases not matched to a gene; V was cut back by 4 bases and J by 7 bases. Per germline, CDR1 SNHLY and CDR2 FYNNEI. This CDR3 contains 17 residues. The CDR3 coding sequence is TGTGCCAGCAGTGGCTTAACTAGCGGGGGGGCCGGAAATGAGCAGTTCTTC. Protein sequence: CASSGLTSGGAGNEQFF.

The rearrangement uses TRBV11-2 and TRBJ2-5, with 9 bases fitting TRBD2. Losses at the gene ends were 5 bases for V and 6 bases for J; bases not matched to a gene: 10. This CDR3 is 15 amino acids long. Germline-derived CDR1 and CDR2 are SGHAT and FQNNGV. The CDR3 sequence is CASSQPGLAAQTQYF. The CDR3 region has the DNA TGTGCCAGCAGCCAACCGGGACTAGCAGCTCAGACCCAGTACTTC.

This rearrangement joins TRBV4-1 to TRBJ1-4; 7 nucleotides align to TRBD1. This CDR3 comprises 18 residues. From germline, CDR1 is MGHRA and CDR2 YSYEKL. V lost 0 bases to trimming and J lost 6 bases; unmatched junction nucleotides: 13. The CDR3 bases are TGCGCCAGCAGCCAAGATTGGTCGAGGGGGCTACGGGATGAAAAACTGTTTTTT. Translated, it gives CASSQDWSRGLRDEKLFF.

The CDR3 DNA reads TGTGCCAGCAGCCCAGGGGGCGAATACGAGCAGTACTTC. Amino acid sequence: CASSPGGEYEQYF. V is TRBV28 and J is TRBJ2-7, with 8 nucleotides matching TRBD1. V lost 6 bases and J lost 4; bases outside the gene matches: 5. The CDR3 consists of 13 residues. CDR1 and CDR2 from the germline V gene are MDHEN and SYDVKM.

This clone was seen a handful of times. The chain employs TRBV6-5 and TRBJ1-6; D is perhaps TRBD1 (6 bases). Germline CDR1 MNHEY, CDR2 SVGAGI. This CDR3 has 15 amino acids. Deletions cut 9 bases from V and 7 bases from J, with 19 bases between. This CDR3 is CASLFAQGKNSPLHF. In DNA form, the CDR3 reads TGTGCCAGTCTTTTTGCCCAGGGGAAGAATTCACCCCTCCACTTT.

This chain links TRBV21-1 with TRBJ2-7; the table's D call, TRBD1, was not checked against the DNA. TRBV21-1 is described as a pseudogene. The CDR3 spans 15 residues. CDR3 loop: CASSKVADKTYEQYF. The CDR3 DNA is TGTGCCAGCAGCAAAGTTGCCGACAAAACCTACGAGCAGTACTTC.

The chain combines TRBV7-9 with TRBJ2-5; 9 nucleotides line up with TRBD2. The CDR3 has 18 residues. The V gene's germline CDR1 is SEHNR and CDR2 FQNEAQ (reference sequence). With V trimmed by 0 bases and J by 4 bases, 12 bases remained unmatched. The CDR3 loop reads CASSLARGGASFGETQYF. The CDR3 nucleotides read TGTGCCAGCAGCTTAGCCCGCGGGGGGGCCAGTTTCGGAGAGACCCAGTACTTC. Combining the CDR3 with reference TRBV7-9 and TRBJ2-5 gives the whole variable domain DTGVSQNPRHKITKRGQNVTFRCDPISEHNRLYWYRQTLGQGPEFLTYFQNEAQLEKSRLLSDRFSAERPKGSFSTLEIQRTEQGDSAMYLCASSLARGGASFGETQYFGPGTRLLVL.

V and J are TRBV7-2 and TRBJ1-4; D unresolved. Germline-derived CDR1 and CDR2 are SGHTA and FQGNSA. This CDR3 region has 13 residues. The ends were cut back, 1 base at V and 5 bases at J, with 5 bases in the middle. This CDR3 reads CASSLERNEKLFF. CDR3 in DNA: TGTGCCAGCAGCTTAGAGAGGAATGAAAAACTGTTTTTT.

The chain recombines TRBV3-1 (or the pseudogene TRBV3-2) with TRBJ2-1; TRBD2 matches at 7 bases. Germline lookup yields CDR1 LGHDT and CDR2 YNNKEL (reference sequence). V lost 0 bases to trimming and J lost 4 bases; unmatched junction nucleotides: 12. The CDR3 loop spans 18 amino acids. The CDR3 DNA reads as TGTGCCAGCAGCCAAGAATTGCCAGCGGGGACCCTTTACAATGAGCAGTTCTTC. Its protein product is CASSQELPAGTLYNEQFF.

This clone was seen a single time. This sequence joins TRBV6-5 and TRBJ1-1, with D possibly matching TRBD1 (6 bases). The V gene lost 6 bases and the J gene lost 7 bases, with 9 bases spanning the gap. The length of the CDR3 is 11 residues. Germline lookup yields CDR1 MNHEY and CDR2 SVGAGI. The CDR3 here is CASSNRVEAFF. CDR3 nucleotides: TGTGCCAGCAGCAACAGGGTTGAAGCTTTCTTT.

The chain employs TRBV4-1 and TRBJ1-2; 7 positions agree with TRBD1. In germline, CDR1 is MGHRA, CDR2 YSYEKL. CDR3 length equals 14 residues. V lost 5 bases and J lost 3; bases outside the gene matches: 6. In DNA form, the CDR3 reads TGCGCCAGCAGCTCAAACAGGGGCGACTATGGCTACACCTTC. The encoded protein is CASSSNRGDYGYTF.